A single sample gave rise to the 9 T cell receptor beta chains below, sequenced in a study of blood T cell repertoires in COVID-19. Clones were sequenced by immunoSEQ multiplex PCR, and TCRdb holds only the in-frame ones, with some missing. In the table there are some 60,000 clones, approximately 91% of which are singletons. The sample comprised peripheral blood. The receptors stem from a human donor in a cohort sampled during active COVID-19.

The chain employs TRBV7-3 and TRBJ1-6; maybe TRBD1 (6 bases). Trimming took off 3 bases at V and 10 bases at J, with 13 bases between the two ends. This CDR3 region has 14 residues. Germline CDR1 and CDR2: SGHTA and FQGTGA. CDR3 DNA sequence: TGTGCCAGCAGCTTTGACAGCCAGGGGTCACCCCTCCACTTT. Its translation: CASSFDSQGSPLHF.

The V call is TRBV9, the J call TRBJ2-1, with 9 positions matching TRBD2. The junction had 5 bases not matched to a gene; V was cut back by 6 bases and J by 4 bases. The CDR3 has 14 amino acids. CDR1 is SGDLS, CDR2 YYNGEE, per germline. The CDR3 here is CASTRTSAYNEQFF. As DNA, the CDR3 is TGTGCCAGCACCAGGACTAGCGCTTACAATGAGCAGTTCTTC. Supplemented by reference TRBV9 and TRBJ2-1, the full variable domain reads DSGVTQTPKHLITATGQRVTLRCSPRSGDLSVYWYQQSLDQGLQFLIQYYNGEERAKGNILERFSAQQFPDLHSELNLSSLELGDSALYFCASTRTSAYNEQFFGPGTRLTVL.

The V and J genes are TRBV6-2 or TRBV6-3 and TRBJ1-2, with 10 bases matching TRBD1. CDR1 and CDR2 (germline): MNHEY, SVGEGT. CDR3 length: 18 residues. Germline trimming cut 5 bases from V and 0 bases from J; bases unmatched to any gene: 12. As DNA, the CDR3 is TGTGCCAGCAGTGCCCTGTTGGGGACAGGGGTAACTAACTATGGCTACACCTTC. Amino acid sequence: CASSALLGTGVTNYGYTF.

J is TRBJ2-1 and V is TRBV10-3, with 9 bases matching TRBD2. CDR3 length equals 12 residues. J gave up 6 bases and V 8 bases, and 2 bases lay outside the gene matches. The germline V gene encodes CDR1 ENHRY and CDR2 SYGVKD. CDR3 region: CAIGTSINEQFF. DNA for the CDR3: TGTGCCATCGGGACTAGCATCAATGAGCAGTTCTTC.

The J gene is TRBJ2-5, the V gene TRBV29-1, with a tentative D call TRBD1 (6 bases). V dropped 4 bases and J dropped 2 bases, with 11 bases sitting between them. Germline lookup yields CDR1 SQVTM and CDR2 ANQGSEA. The CDR3 length is 13 residues. CDR3 nucleotide sequence: TGCAGCGTTGTGTCGACAGGACAAGAGACCCAGTACTTC. Translation gives CSVVSTGQETQYF. The full variable domain, with the rest looked up from reference TRBV29-1 and TRBJ2-5, is SAVISQKPSRDICQRGTSLTIQCQVDSQVTMMFWYRQQPGQSLTLIATANQGSEATYESGFVIDKFPISRPNLTFSTLTVSNMSPEDSSIYLCSVVSTGQETQYFGPGTRLLVL.

V usage is TRBV9 and J usage is TRBJ2-3; D perhaps matches TRBD2 (5 bases). Germline-derived CDR1 and CDR2 are SGDLS and YYNGEE. The CDR3 is 17 amino acids. V lost 4 bases and J lost 1, with 19 bases in between. The CDR3 DNA is TGTGCCAGCAGCCCGGGGTCGGTGGCCTACGGCACAGATACGCAGTATTTT. Protein product: CASSPGSVAYGTDTQYF.

The V and J genes are TRBV6-5 and TRBJ2-4, with TRBD1 matching over 9 bases. The CDR3 sequence is 16 residues long. V shed 2 bases, J shed 0 bases, and the junction held 2 bases outside the gene matches. CDR1 is MNHEY, CDR2 SVGAGI, per germline. The CDR3 nucleotides read TGTGCCAGCAGTTACACAGGGGGCCTAGCCAAAAACATTCAGTACTTC. Protein sequence: CASSYTGGLAKNIQYF.

The V gene is TRBV27, the J gene TRBJ2-3; 8 nucleotides agree with TRBD1. The CDR3 contains 18 residues. CDR1 and CDR2 from the germline V gene are MNHEY and SMNVEV (reference sequence). The ends lost 1 base at V and 5 bases at J; junction bases unmatched: 14. CDR3 region: CASSLFLPGGNSGDTQYF. The CDR3, as DNA: TGTGCCAGCAGTTTATTCCTTCCAGGGGGCAATAGTGGAGATACGCAGTATTTT.

The chain carries TRBV2 and TRBJ2-3; 7 bases match TRBD2. This CDR3 comprises 14 residues. Germline CDR1 is SNHLY and CDR2 is FYNNEI. The V segment lost 4 bases and the J segment 6 bases; nucleotides outside the gene matches: 7. Here the CDR3 DNA reads TGTGCCAGCAGTGGGTCGGCGGGAGCCGATACGCAGTATTTT. It yields the protein CASSGSAGADTQYF.